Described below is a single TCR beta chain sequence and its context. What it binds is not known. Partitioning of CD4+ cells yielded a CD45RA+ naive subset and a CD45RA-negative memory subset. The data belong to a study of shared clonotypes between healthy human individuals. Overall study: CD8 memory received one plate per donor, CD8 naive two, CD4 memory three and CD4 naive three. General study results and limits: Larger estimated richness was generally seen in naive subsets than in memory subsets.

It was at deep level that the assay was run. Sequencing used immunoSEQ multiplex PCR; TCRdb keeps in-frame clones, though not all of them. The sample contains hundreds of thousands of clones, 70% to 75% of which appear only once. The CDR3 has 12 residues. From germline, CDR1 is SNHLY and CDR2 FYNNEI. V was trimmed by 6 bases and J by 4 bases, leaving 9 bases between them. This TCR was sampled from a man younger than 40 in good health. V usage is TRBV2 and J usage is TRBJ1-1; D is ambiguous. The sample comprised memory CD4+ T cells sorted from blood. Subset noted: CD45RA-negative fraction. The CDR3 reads CASREQLTEAFF. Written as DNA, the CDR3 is TGTGCCAGCAGGGAACAGCTCACTGAAGCTTTCTTT.